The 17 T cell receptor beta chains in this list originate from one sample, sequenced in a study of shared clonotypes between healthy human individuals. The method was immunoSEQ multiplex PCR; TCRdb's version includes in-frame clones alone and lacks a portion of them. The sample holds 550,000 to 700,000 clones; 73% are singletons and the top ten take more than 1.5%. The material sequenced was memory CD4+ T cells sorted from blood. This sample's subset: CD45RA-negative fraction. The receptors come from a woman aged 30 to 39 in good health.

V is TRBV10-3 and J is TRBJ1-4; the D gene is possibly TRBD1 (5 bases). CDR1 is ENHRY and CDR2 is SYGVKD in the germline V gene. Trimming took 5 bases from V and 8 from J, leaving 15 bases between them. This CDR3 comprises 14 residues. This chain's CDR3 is CAISQGEEYEKLFF. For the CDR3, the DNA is TGTGCCATCAGTCAGGGTGAGGAGTACGAAAAACTGTTTTTT.

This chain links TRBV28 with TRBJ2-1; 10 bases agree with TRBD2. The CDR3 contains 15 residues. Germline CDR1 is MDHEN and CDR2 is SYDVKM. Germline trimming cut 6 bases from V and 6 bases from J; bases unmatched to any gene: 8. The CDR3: CASRPTSGSGNEQFF. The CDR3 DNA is TGTGCCAGCAGACCGACTAGCGGGTCGGGCAATGAGCAGTTCTTC.

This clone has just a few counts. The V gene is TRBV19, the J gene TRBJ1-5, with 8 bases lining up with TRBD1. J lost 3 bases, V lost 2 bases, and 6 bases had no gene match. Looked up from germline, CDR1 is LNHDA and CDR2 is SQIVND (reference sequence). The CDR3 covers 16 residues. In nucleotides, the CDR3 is TGTGCCAGTAGTATAATTTCAGGGGGCGTCAATCAGCCCCAGCATTTT. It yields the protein CASSIISGGVNQPQHF.

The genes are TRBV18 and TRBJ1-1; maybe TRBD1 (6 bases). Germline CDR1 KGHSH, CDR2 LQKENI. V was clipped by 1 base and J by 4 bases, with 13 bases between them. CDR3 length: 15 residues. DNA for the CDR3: TGTGCCAGCTCACCACGACGCGCAGGGGCCACTGAAGCTTTCTTT. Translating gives CASSPRRAGATEAFF.

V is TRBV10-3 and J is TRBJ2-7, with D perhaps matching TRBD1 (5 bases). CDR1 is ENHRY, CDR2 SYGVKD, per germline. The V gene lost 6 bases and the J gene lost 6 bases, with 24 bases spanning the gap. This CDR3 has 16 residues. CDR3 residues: CAISTYSGPGLGEQYF. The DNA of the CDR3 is TGTGCCATCAGCACGTACAGTGGGCCAGGGCTTGGCGAGCAGTACTTC.

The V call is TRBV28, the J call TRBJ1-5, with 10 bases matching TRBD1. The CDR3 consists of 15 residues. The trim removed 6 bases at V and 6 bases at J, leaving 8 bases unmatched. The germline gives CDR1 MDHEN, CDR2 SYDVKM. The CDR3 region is CASRTGTGVGQPQHF. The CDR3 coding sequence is TGTGCCAGCAGAACCGGGACAGGGGTGGGTCAGCCCCAGCATTTT.

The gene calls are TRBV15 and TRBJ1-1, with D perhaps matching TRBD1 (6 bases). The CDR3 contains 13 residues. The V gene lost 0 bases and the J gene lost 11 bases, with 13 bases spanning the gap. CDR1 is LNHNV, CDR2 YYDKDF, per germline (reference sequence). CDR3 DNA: TGTGCCACCAGCAGAGATCTGAGGGGGGACGCTTTCTTT. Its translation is CATSRDLRGDAFF.

The chain's CDR3 is CASSSRYEQYF. As DNA, the CDR3 is TGTGCCAGCTCATCCCGCTACGAGCAGTACTTC. The chain has TRBV18 and TRBJ2-7; unclear D gene. The germline V gene has CDR1 KGHSH and CDR2 LQKENI. Trimming removed 5 bases from V and 3 bases from J, with 5 bases in between. The CDR3 is made up of 11 amino acids.

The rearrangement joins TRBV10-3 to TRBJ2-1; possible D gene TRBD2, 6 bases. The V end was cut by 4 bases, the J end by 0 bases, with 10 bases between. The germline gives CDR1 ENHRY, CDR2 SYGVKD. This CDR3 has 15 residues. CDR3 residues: CAISAAGSSYNEQFF. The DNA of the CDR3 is TGTGCCATCAGTGCCGCCGGGAGCTCCTACAATGAGCAGTTCTTC.

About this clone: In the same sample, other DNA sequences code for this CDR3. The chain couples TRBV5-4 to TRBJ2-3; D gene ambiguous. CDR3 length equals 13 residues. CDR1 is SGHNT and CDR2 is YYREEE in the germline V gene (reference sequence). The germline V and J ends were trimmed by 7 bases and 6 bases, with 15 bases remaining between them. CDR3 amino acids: CASSRDSTDTQYF. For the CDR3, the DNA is TGTGCCAGCTCCCGAGACTCAACGGATACGCAGTATTTT. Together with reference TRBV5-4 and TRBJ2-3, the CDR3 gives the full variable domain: ETGVTQSPTHLIKTRGQQVTLRCSSQSGHNTVSWYQQALGQGPQFIFQYYREEENGRGNFPPRFSGLQFPNYSSELNVNALELDDSALYLCASSRDSTDTQYFGPGTRLTVL.

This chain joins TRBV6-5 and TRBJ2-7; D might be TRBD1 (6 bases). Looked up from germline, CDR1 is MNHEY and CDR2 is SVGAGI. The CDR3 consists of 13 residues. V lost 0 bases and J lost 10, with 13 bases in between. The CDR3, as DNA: TGTGCCAGCAGTTACTCGATTGAGGGGGTCCAGTACTTC. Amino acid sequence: CASSYSIEGVQYF.

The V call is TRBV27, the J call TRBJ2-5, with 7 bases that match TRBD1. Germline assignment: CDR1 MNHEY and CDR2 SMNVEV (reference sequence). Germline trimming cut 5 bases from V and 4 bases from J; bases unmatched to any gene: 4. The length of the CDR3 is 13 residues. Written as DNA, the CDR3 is TGTGCCAGCAGTGCCAGGGGGAGAGAGACCCAGTACTTC. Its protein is CASSARGRETQYF.

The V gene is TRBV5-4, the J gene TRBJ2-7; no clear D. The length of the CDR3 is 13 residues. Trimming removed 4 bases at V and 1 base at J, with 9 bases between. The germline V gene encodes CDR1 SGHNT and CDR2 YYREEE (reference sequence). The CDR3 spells CASSPAESYEQYF. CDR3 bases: TGTGCCAGCAGCCCCGCAGAATCCTACGAGCAGTACTTC.

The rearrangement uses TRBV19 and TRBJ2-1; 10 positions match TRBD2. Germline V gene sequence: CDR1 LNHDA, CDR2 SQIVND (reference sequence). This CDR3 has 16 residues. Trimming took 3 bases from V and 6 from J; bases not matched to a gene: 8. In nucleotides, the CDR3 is TGTGCCAGTAGTATCCAACTAGCGGGATTATTCAATGAGCAGTTCTTC. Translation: CASSIQLAGLFNEQFF.

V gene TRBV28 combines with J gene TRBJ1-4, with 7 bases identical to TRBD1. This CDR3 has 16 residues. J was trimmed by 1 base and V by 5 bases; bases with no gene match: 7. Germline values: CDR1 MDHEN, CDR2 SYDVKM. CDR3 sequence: CASSPIRTGTNEKLFF. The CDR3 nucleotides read TGTGCCAGCAGTCCGATAAGGACAGGAACTAATGAAAAACTGTTTTTT.

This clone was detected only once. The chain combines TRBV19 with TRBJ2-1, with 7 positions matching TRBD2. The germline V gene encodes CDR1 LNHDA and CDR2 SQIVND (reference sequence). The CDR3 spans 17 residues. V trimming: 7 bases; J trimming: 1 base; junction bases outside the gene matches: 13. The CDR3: CASTRTRTRNSYNEQFF. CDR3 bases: TGTGCCAGTACCCGGACCCGGACTAGAAATTCCTACAATGAGCAGTTCTTC.

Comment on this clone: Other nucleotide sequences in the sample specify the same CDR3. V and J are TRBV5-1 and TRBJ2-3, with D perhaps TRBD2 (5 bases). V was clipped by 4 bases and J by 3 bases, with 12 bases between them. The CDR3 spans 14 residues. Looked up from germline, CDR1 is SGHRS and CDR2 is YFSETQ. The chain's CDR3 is CASSPPSGTDTQYF. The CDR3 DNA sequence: TGCGCCAGCAGCCCCCCGTCGGGGACAGATACGCAGTATTTT. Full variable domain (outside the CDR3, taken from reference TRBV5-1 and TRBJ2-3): KAGVTQTPRYLIKTRGQQVTLSCSPISGHRSVSWYQQTPGQGLQFLFEYFSETQRNKGNFPGRFSGRQFSNSRSEMNVSTLELGDSALYLCASSPPSGTDTQYFGPGTRLTVL.